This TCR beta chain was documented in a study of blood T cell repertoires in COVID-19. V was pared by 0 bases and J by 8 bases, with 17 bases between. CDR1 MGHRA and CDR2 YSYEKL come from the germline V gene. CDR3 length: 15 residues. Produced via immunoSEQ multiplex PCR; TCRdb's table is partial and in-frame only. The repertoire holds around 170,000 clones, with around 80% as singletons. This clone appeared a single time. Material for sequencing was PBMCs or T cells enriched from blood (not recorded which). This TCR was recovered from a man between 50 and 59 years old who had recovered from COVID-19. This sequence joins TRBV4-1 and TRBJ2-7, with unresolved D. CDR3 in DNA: TGCGCCAGCAGCCAAGAGGAGACCATAAGAGATCAGCAGTACTTC. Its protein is CASSQEETIRDQQYF.